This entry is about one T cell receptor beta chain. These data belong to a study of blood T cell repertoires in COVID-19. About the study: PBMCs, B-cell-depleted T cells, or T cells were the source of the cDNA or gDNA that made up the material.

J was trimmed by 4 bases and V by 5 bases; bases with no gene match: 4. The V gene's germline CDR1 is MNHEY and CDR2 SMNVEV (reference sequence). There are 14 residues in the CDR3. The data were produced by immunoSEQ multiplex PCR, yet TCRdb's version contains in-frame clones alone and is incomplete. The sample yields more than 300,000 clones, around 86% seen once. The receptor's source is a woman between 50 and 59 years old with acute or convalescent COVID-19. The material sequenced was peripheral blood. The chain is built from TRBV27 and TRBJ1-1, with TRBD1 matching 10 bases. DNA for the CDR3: TGTGCCAGCAGTCCAAGGACAGGGGGCACTGAAGCTTTCTTT. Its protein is CASSPRTGGTEAFF.